This T cell receptor (beta chain) came from a study of OX40 agonist ivuxolimab in advanced cancers. Study summary: In this trial design, patients received ivuxolimab intravenously at 0.01 to 10 mg/kg every 2 weeks. Study findings and constraints: CD8+ T cells averaged more expanded clones than CD4+.

V was clipped by 3 bases and J by 5 bases, with 14 bases between them. This CDR3 spans 15 amino acids. Germline CDR1 and CDR2: SGHRS and YFSETQ. Concerning this clone itself: Its matching antigen is unknown.

Excluded were patients having autoimmune disease history or systemic immunosuppression. Blood got drawn at baseline, again on cycle 4 day 1, and then on cycle 7 day 1. Profiling relied on immunoSEQ multiplex PCR, and the TCRdb table lists in-frame clones only, not all of them. The data contain 35,000 to 45,000 clones, approximately 80% of them singletons. The sequencing here drew on CD4+ or CD8+ T cells sorted from blood, taken in a trial of the OX40 agonist ivuxolimab. The clonotype was recovered from an adult with an advanced solid tumor such as melanoma, head and neck, liver or kidney cancer. The chain has TRBV5-1 and TRBJ1-4; no reliable D call. The CDR3 spells CASSSTSGLNEKLFF. CDR3 in DNA: TGCGCCAGCAGCTCAACTTCGGGCCTAAATGAAAAACTGTTTTTT.